Listed below are T cell receptor beta chains from one sample, sequenced in a study of blood T cell repertoires in COVID-19. Assay: immunoSEQ multiplex PCR; the TCRdb copy retains only in-frame clones and omits some. The profile covers some 110,000 clones, with 82% appearing a single time and approximately 7.9% taken by the ten largest. The specimen sequenced was peripheral blood. Source of these receptors: a man in his sixties or seventies with acute or convalescent COVID-19. The CDR3 runs from the conserved cysteine through the conserved F or W. A D gene is named only where the DNA matches it firmly. Expanded clones get a size class; other rows say once, few or many, or leave the size out.

size,J,V,D,DNA,CDR3
.,TRBJ2-3,TRBV6-1,.,TGTGCCAGCAGTGAGGGTTCAGGGATAGGGGTTGATACGCAGTATTTT,CASSEGSGIGVDTQYF
.,TRBJ2-6,TRBV11-3,.,TGTGCCAGCAGCCGGAGCGAAATGACTGGGGCCAACGTCCTGACTTTC,CASSRSEMTGANVLTF
few,TRBJ1-1,TRBV18,.,TGTGCCAGCTCAGCGGGGGGGCGCCGAACTGAAGCTTTCTTT,CASSAGGRRTEAFF
.,TRBJ2-7,TRBV7-9,.,TGTGCCAGCAGCCTTAACTACGAGCAGTACTTC,CASSLNYEQYF
once,TRBJ1-2,TRBV6-5,TRBD1,TGTGCCAGCAGGAACCCACAGGGGTTAGGCTATGGCTACACCTTC,CASRNPQGLGYGYTF
few,TRBJ2-6,TRBV5-1,.,TGCGCCAGCAGGGAGGTAGTGATCTCTGGGGCCAACGTCCTGACTTTC,CASREVVISGANVLTF
.,TRBJ1-1,TRBV6-1,TRBD1,TGTGCCAGCAGTGAAAAGGGGGCAGCTTTCTTT,CASSEKGAAFF
.,TRBJ2-3,TRBV5-8,.,TGTGCCAGCAGCTTGGGGCAGTACACAGATACGCAGTATTTT,CASSLGQYTDTQYF
.,TRBJ2-3,TRBV28,TRBD1,TGTGCCAGCAGCCGCCTGGGACAGCTCGGCGATACGCAGTATTTT,CASSRLGQLGDTQYF
.,TRBJ2-2,TRBV2,.,TGTGCCAGCAGTGAAGGAACAGGGACCGGGGAGCTGTTTTTT,CASSEGTGTGELFF
.,TRBJ2-3,TRBV24-1,.,TGTGCCACCAGGGGCCCAGGGCCCGATACGCAGTATTTT,CATRGPGPDTQYF
once,TRBJ1-5,TRBV28,.,TGTGCCAGCGAGGGAGGGGGTAGCAATCAGCCCCAGCATTTT,CASEGGGSNQPQHF
.,TRBJ2-1,TRBV6-1,.,TGTGCCAGCAGTGGAGCCTATGAGCAGTTCTTC,CASSGAYEQFF
few,TRBJ1-3,TRBV7-9,.,TGTGCCAGCAGCTTAGAAGTTTTGGCGGGGAGCTCTGGAAACACCATATATTTT,CASSLEVLAGSSGNTIYF
.,TRBJ2-3,TRBV11-3,.,TGTGCCAGCAGCGTGGGGAGCCTGAGCACAGATACGCAGTATTTT,CASSVGSLSTDTQYF
.,TRBJ2-2,TRBV6-5,.,TGTGCCAGCAACACAGGGCCGCACACCGGGGAGCTGTTTTTT,CASNTGPHTGELFF
once,TRBJ2-2,TRBV10-3,.,TGTGCCATCAATCACGGCGGAGCGAACACCGGGGAGCTGTTTTTT,CAINHGGANTGELFF
.,TRBJ1-6,TRBV7-2,.,TGTGCCAGCAGCTTAGGAAGCAGACAAAATTCACCCCTCCACTTT,CASSLGSRQNSPLHF
.,TRBJ1-2,TRBV10-3,TRBD1,TGTGCCATCAGGGGGGACAGGTTAAAGAATGGCTACACCTTC,CAIRGDRLKNGYTF
.,TRBJ2-5,TRBV5-1,TRBD1,TGCGCCAGCGGGACAGGGGGTTTAGGGGAGACCCAGTACTTC,CASGTGGLGETQYF
.,TRBJ1-6,TRBV18,.,TGTGCCAGCTCATCGGCGACATTAACCGGTAATTCACCCCTCCACTTT,CASSSATLTGNSPLHF
.,TRBJ2-2,TRBV6-5,TRBD1,TGTGCCAGCAGTTACTCCCCAGGGGGTACCGGGGAGCTGTTTTTT,CASSYSPGGTGELFF
.,TRBJ1-1,TRBV9,.,TGTGCCAGCAGCCCCCCGACGTGGGGCGCAGGAACTGAAGCTTTCTTT,CASSPPTWGAGTEAFF
.,TRBJ1-2,TRBV28,TRBD1,TGTGCCAGCAGACTCGACAGGGAAGGGGGCTACACCTTC,CASRLDREGGYTF
.,TRBJ2-1,TRBV9,.,TGTGCCAGCAGCGTACAGGGCTCCTACAATGAGCAGTTCTTC,CASSVQGSYNEQFF
.,TRBJ2-4,TRBV19,.,TGTGCCAGTAGTATAAAGCGGTCACCGATAAACATTCAGTACTTC,CASSIKRSPINIQYF
.,TRBJ2-1,TRBV7-3,TRBD2,TGTGCCAGCAGCTTACGGACACTTACTAGCGTGTCCGGTGAGCAGTTCTTC,CASSLRTLTSVSGEQFF
once,TRBJ2-1,TRBV7-3,TRBD2,TGTGCCAGCAGCCCCCTGGGACTAGCGGGAGGCCGAGCTGAGCAGTTCTTC,CASSPLGLAGGRAEQFF
.,TRBJ2-5,TRBV2,.,TGTGCCAGCAGTGAAGGAGCGGACCAAGAGACCCAGTACTTC,CASSEGADQETQYF